These 7 T cell receptor beta chains were sequenced from one sample in a study of T-cell memory formation after mild COVID-19. MiXCR was run by TCRdb on the 5' RACE reads, yielding one entry per CDR3 protein. The sample consists of approximately 440,000 distinct CDR3 sequences, around 19% of them appearing once. Sequencing used PBMCs or a T cell subset sorted from them (not recorded which). The receptor source for this set is an adult woman who had mild COVID-19 (a few samples of this study predate the infection). Cell type and time point are not known.

This clonotype was seen a few times. The chain has TRBV20-1 and TRBJ2-2; D uncertain. Germline V gene lookup returns CDR1 DFQATT and CDR2 SNEGSKA (reference sequence). Trimming removed 5 bases from V and 6 bases from J, with 16 bases in between. The CDR3 consists of 14 residues. The CDR3 reads CSAPLATRPGELFF. The DNA of the CDR3 is TGCAGTGCTCCTCTCGCTACTCGTCCCGGGGAGCTGTTTTTT.

The chain joins TRBV4-1 to TRBJ2-3; D remains ambiguous. Germline CDR1 and CDR2: MGHRA and YSYEKL. Trimming took 1 base from V and 2 from J, leaving 7 bases between them. This CDR3 contains 14 residues. Here the CDR3 DNA reads TGCGCCAGCAGCCAAGTCCCGGTCACAGATACGCAGTATTTT. Residues: CASSQVPVTDTQYF.

This clonotype appeared a few times. The chain's CDR3 is CASSSGKGAFF. The CDR3, as DNA: TGCGCCAGCAGCTCAGGGAAGGGAGCTTTCTTT. The rearrangement uses TRBV4-1 and TRBJ1-1; TRBD1 is a possible D gene (5 bases). CDR1 and CDR2 from the germline V gene are MGHRA and YSYEKL. The CDR3 has 11 residues. Trimming shortened V by 5 bases and J by 10 bases, and 11 bases separated the two germline ends.

A few counts support this clonotype. The V gene is TRBV24-1, the J gene TRBJ2-2; 8 nucleotides align to TRBD1. The germline V gene encodes CDR1 KGHDR and CDR2 SFDVKD. This CDR3 has 17 residues. Trimming took 3 bases from V and 1 from J; bases not matched to a gene: 6. CDR3 nucleotide sequence: TGTGCCACCAGTGATGTTACCGGGACAGGGAACACCGGGGAGCTGTTTTTT. Its translation is CATSDVTGTGNTGELFF.

This clonotype was found a few times. The V and J genes are TRBV7-6 and TRBJ2-3, with D possibly being TRBD1 (6 bases). Germline assignment: CDR1 SGHVS and CDR2 FNYEAQ. This CDR3 has 15 amino acids. The V end was cut by 5 bases, the J end by 6 bases, with 18 bases between. DNA of the CDR3: TGTGCCAGCAGCCCAGGGGTCGACTCGTTGGATACGCAGTATTTT. Translation gives CASSPGVDSLDTQYF.

This clonotype has just a few counts. The chain recombines TRBV29-1 with TRBJ1-1; 10 bases are a match to TRBD1. Germline V gene data show CDR1 as SQVTM and CDR2 as ANQGSEA. V was pared by 5 bases and J by 5 bases, with 5 bases of the junction left unmatched. The CDR3 has 13 amino acids. The DNA for the CDR3 is TGCAGCGTTAAAAGGACAGGGGGGACTGAAGCTTTCTTT. It yields the protein CSVKRTGGTEAFF.

This clonotype was seen a few times. This chain joins TRBV27 and TRBJ1-2, with D maybe TRBD1 (6 bases). Trimming took off 5 bases at V and 4 bases at J, with 17 bases between the two ends. From germline, CDR1 is MNHEY and CDR2 SMNVEV (reference sequence). The CDR3 covers 15 residues. In nucleotides, the CDR3 is TGTGCCAGCAGTCCTCGACAGGCAATAGCCTATGGCTACACCTTC. Its translation is CASSPRQAIAYGYTF.